The clone carrying this TCR beta chain was seen a few times. The data belong to a study of blood T cell repertoires in COVID-19. Study summary: Spain, Italy and the United States supplied samples that represented acute and convalescent COVID-19. The cDNA or gDNA used as material had been derived from T cells, B-cell-depleted T cells, or PBMCs.

As handled by the study authors: For nucleated cells, counts were estimated from reference gene primer amplification. Repertoires were generated with immunoSEQ multiplex PCR, while TCRdb's copy carries only in-frame clones and drops some. That table is the source of V, J and clone size, and D and trimming were worked out from the DNA. The data hold around 210,000 clones, with around 83% observed a single time. V lost 0 bases to trimming and J lost 6 bases, with 28 bases between them. The CDR3 runs to 20 residues. The origin of this receptor is a human donor in a cohort sampled during active COVID-19. The chain combines TRBV23-1 with TRBJ2-3; possibly TRBD1 for D (5 bases). TRBV23-1 belongs to the ORF category, with a function that is uncertain. Sequenced sample: peripheral blood. The CDR3 DNA reads as TGCGCCAGCAGTCAATCCGTAGGGGTGTGCATACCGTATCTGTCGGATACGCAGTATTTT. Amino acids: CASSQSVGVCIPYLSDTQYF.